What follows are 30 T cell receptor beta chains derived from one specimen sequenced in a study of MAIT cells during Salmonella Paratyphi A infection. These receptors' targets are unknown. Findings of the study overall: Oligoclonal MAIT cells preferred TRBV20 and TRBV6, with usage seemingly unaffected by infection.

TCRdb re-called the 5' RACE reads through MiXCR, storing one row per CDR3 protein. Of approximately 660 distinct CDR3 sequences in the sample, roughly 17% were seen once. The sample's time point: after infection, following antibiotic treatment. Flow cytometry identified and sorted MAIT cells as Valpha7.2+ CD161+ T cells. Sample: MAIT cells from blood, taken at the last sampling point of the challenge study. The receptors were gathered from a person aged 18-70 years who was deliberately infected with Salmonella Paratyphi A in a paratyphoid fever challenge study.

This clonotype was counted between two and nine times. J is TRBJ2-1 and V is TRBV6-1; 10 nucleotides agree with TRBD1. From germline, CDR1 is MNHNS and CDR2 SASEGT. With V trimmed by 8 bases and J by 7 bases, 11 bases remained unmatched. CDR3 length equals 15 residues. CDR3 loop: CASGQGTGVPNEQFF. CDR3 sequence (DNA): TGTGCCAGCGGACAGGGGACAGGGGTACCGAATGAGCAGTTCTTC.

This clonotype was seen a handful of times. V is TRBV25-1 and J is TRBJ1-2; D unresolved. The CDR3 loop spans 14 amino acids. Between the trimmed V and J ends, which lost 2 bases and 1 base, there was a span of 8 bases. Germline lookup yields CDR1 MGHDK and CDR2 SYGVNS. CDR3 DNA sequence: TGTGCCAGCAGTGAAGGCGGCGGTAACTATGGCTACACCTTC. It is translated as CASSEGGGNYGYTF.

CDR3 DNA sequence: TGTGCCAGCAGTAGGACTAGCGGGGGCGACGCAGATACGCAGTATTTT. It encodes CASSRTSGGDADTQYF. The chain combines TRBV7-8 with TRBJ2-3; 13 bases are shared with TRBD2. The V gene's germline CDR1 is SGHVS and CDR2 FQNEAQ. V shed 6 bases and J 4 bases; nucleotides not matched to a gene: 7. The CDR3 consists of 16 residues. The full variable domain, in which reference TRBV7-8 and TRBJ2-3 provide the parts outside the CDR3, is GAGVSQSPRYKVAKRGQDVALRCDPISGHVSLFWYQQALGQGPEFLTYFQNEAQLDKSGLPSDRFFAERPEGSVSTLKIQRTQQEDSAVYLCASSRTSGGDADTQYFGPGTRLTVL.

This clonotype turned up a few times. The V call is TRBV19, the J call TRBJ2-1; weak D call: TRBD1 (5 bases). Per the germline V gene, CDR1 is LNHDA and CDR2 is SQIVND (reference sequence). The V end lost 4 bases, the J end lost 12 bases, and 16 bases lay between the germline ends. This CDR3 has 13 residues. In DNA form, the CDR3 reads TGTGCCAGTAGTACTACCCTAAACAGGAGGCAGTTCTTC. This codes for CASSTTLNRRQFF.

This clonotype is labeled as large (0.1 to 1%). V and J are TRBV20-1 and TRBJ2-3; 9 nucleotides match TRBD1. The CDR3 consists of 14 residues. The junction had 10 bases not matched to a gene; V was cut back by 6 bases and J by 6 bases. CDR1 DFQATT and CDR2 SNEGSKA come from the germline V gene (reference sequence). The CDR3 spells CSAGTGMISDTQYF. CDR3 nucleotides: TGCAGTGCGGGGACAGGGATGATTTCGGATACGCAGTATTTT.

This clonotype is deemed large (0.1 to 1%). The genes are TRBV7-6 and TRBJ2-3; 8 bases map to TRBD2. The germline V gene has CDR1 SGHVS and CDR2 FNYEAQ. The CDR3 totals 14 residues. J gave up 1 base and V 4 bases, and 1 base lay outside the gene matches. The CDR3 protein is CASSSGGGTDTQYF. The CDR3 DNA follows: TGTGCCAGCAGCTCCGGGGGGGGCACAGATACGCAGTATTTT. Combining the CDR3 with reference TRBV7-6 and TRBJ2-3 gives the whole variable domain GAGVSQSPRYKVTKRGQDVALRCDPISGHVSLYWYRQALGQGPEFLTYFNYEAQQDKSGLPNDRFSAERPEGSISTLTIQRTEQRDSAMYRCASSSGGGTDTQYFGPGTRLTVL.

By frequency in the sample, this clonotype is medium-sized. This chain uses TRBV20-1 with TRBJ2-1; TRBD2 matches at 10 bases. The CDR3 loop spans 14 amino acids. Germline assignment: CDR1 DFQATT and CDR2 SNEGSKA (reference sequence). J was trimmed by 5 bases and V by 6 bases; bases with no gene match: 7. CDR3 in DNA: TGCAGTGCCCGAGGGACTAGCGAAAACAATGAGCAGTTCTTC. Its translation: CSARGTSENNEQFF.

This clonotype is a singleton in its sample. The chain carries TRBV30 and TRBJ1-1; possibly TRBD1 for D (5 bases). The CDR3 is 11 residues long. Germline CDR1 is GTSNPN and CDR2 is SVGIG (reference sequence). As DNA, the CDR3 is TGTGCTCCCAGGGCGGACACTGAAGCTTTCTTT. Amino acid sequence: CAPRADTEAFF.

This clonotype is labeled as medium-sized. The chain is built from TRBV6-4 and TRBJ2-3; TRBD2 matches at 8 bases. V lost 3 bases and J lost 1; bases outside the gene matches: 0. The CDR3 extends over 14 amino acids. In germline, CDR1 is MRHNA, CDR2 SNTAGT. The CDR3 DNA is TGTGCCAGCAGTGAAGCGGGGGGCACAGATACGCAGTATTTT. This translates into CASSEAGGTDTQYF.

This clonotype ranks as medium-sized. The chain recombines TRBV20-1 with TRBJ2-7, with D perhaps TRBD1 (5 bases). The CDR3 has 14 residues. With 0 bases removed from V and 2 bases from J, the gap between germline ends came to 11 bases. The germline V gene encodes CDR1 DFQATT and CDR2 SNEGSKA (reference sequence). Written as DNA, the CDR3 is TGCAGTGCTAGAGAACAAGACAGACCCTACGAGCAGTACTTC. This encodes CSAREQDRPYEQYF.

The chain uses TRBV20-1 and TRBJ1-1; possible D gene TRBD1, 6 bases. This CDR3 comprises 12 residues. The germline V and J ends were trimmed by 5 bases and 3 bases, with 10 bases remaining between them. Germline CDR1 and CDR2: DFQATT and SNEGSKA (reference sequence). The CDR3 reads CSAHRADTEAFF. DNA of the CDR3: TGCAGTGCTCACAGGGCGGACACTGAAGCTTTCTTT.

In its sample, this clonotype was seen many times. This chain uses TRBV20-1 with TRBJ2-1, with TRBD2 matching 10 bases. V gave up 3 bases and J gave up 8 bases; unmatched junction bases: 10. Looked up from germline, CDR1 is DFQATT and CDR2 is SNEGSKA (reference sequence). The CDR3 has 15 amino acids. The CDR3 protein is CSASRSLAGSDEQFF. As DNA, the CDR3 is TGCAGTGCTAGTAGGTCACTAGCGGGGTCCGATGAGCAGTTCTTC.

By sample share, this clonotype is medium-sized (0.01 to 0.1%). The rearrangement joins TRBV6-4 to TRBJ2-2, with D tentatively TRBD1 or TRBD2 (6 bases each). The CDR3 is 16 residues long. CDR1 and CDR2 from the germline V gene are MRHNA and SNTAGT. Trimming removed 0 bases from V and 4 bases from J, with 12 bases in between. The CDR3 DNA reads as TGTGCCAGCAGTGACTCGGAGGGGGGTACCACCGGGGAGCTGTTTTTT. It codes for CASSDSEGGTTGELFF.

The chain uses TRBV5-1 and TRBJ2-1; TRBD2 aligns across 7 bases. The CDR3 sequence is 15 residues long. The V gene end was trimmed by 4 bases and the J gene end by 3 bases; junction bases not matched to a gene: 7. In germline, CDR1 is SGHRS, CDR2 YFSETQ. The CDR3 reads CASSGSGENYNEQFF. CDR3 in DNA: TGCGCCAGCAGCGGGAGCGGGGAGAACTACAATGAGCAGTTCTTC.

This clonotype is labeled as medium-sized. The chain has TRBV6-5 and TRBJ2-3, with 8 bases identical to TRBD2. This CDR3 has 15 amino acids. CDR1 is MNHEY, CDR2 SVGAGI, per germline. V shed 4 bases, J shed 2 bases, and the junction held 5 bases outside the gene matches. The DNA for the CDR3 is TGTGCCAGCAGTTCGGGAGGGGGTCACACAGATACGCAGTATTTT. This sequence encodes CASSSGGGHTDTQYF.

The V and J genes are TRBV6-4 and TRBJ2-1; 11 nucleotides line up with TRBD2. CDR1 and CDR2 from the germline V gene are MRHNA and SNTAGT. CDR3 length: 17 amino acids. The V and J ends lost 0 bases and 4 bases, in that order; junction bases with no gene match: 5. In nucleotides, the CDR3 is TGTGCCAGCAGTGACTCTAGCGGGGGGGCAGGATACAATGAGCAGTTCTTC. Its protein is CASSDSSGGAGYNEQFF.

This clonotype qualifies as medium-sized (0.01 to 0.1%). The CDR3 protein is CSARPGGAQETQYF. The CDR3 nucleotides are TGCAGTGCTAGGCCCGGGGGGGCCCAAGAGACCCAGTACTTC. The rearrangement links TRBV20-1 to TRBJ2-5; TRBD2 aligns across 8 bases. The germline gives CDR1 DFQATT, CDR2 SNEGSKA (reference sequence). CDR3 size: 14 residues. Trimming at V came to 3 bases and at J to 1 base, leaving 4 bases not matched to a gene.

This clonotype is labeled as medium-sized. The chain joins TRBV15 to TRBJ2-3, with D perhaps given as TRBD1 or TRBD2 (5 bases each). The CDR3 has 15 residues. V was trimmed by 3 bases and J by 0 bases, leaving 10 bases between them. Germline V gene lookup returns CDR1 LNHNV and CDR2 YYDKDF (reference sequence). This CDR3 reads CATSSGAESTDTQYF. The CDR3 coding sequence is TGTGCCACCAGCAGCGGGGCGGAAAGCACAGATACGCAGTATTTT.

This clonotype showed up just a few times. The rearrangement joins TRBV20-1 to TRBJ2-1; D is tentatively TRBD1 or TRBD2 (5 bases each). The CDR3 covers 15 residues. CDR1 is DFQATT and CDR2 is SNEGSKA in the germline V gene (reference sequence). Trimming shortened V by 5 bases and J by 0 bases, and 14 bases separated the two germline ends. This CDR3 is CSAYGGHSSYNEQFF. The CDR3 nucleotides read TGCAGTGCTTACGGAGGACACTCCTCCTACAATGAGCAGTTCTTC.

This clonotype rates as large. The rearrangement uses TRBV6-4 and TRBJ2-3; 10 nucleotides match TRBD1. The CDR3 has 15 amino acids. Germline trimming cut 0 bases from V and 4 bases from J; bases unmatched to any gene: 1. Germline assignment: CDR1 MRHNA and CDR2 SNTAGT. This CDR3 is CASSDSTGGADTQYF. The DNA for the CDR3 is TGTGCCAGCAGTGACTCGACAGGGGGCGCAGATACGCAGTATTTT.

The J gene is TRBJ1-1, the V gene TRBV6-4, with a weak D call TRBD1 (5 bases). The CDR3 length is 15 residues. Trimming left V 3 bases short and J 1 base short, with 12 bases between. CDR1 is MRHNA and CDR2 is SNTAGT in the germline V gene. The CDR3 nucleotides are TGTGCCAGCAGTGAAGGCGTTGGGGGGAACACTGAAGCTTTCTTT. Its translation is CASSEGVGGNTEAFF.

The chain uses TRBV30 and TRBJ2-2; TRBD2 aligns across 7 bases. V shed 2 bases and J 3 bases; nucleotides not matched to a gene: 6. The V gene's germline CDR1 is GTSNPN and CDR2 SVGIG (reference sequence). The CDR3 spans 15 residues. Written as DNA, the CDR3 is TGTGCCTGGAGTCCTAGCGGAGAGGACACCGGGGAGCTGTTTTTT. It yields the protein CAWSPSGEDTGELFF.

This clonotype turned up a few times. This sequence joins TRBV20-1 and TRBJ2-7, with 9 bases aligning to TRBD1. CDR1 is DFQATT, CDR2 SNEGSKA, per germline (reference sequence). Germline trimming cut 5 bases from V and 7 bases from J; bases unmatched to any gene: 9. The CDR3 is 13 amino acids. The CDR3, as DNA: TGCAGTGCTCTATTACAGGGGGCGGGAGAGCAGTACTTC. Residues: CSALLQGAGEQYF.

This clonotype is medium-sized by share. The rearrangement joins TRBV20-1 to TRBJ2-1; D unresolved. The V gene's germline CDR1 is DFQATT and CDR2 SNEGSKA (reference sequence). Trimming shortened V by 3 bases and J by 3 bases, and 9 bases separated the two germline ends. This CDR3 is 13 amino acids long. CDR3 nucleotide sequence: TGCAGTGCTAGGTTTACTGACTACAATGAGCAGTTCTTC. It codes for CSARFTDYNEQFF.

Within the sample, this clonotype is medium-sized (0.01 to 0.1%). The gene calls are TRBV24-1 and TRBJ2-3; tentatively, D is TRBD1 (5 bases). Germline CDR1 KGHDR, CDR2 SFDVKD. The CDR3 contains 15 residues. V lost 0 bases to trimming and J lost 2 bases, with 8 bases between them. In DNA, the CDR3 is TGTGCCACCAGTGATTTGGCCAGGGACACAGATACGCAGTATTTT. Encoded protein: CATSDLARDTDTQYF.

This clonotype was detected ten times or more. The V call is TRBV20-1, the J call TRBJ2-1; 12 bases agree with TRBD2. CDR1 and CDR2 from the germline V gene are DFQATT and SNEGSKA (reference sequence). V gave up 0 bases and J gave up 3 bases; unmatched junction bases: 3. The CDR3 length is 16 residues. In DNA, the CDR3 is TGCAGTGCTAGAGATCTAGCGGGAGGGGACTACAATGAGCAGTTCTTC. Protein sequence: CSARDLAGGDYNEQFF.

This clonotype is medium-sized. CDR3 coding DNA: TGCAGCTTCCGAGGTTCGGACACTGAAGCTTTCTTT. Protein product: CSFRGSDTEAFF. The chain couples TRBV20-1 to TRBJ1-1, with D hard to call. The germline CDR1 and CDR2 sequences are DFQATT and SNEGSKA (reference sequence). There are 12 residues in the CDR3.

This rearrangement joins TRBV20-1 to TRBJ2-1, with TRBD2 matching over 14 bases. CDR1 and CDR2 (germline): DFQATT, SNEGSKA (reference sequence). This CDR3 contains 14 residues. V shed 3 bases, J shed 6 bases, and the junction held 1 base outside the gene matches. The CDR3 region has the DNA TGCAGTGCTAGGGGACTAGCGGGAGTCAATGAGCAGTTCTTC. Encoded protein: CSARGLAGVNEQFF.

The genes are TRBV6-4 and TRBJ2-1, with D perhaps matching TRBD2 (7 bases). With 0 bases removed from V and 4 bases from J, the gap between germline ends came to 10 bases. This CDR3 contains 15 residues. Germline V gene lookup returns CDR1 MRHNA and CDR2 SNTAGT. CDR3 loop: CASSDSEGGYNEQFF. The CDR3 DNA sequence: TGTGCCAGCAGTGACTCCGAGGGGGGGTACAATGAGCAGTTCTTC.

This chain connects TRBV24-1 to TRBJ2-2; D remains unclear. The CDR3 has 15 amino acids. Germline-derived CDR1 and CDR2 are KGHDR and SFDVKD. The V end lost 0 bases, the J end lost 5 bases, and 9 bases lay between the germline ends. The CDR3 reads CATSDLNTETGELFF. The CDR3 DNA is TGTGCCACCAGTGATTTGAACACCGAGACCGGGGAGCTGTTTTTT.